Listed here is a single T cell receptor beta chain. Its target is not known. Cultured CD4+ T-cell DNA underwent Oncomine TCR Beta short-read sequencing. In TCRdb, the PCR reads were re-called with MiXCR into one record per CDR3 protein. Altogether about 20,000 distinct CDR3 sequences are present, 35% to 40% being singletons, with the ten largest covering about 27%. This CDR3 is 13 amino acids long. The germline gives CDR1 LGHNA, CDR2 YNFKEQ. The V end was cut by 0 bases, the J end by 9 bases, with 9 bases between. These data belong to a study of vaccination and CD4 T cells after COVID-19. Study overall: Overlapping spike pools from SARS-CoV-2 and HCoV-NL63, HCoV-OC43 and HCoV-229E served as culture stimuli. Control cultures used a CEFX viral epitope pool, an HIV-1 Nef peptide pool, or no peptide.

The time point is: late sampling 161 to 241 days after vaccination in a few convalescent patients. Treatment given: approximately nine-day PBMC culture with coronavirus spike peptide pools or control peptides (ViraFEST assay). The ViraFEST method relied on peptide pools to expand antigen-specific T cells, followed by TCR sequencing. Sequences were derived from CD4+ T cells from blood, cultured in vitro, sampled about 7 months after SARS-CoV-2 vaccination. The receptor was derived from a human donor who had recovered from COVID-19. The chain joins TRBV4-2 to TRBJ1-5; D gene ambiguous. This chain's CDR3 is CASSQDTTRPQHF. Written as DNA, the CDR3 is TGTGCCAGCAGCCAAGATACCACCCGGCCCCAGCATTTT.